This T cell receptor (beta chain) was documented in a study of regulatory T cells in long-lasting Graves disease. Sample time point: persistent/refractory GD, antithyroid drugs over 5 years with positive TRAb. RNA from PBMCs was the source of the TCR library. Germline V gene data show CDR1 as MDHEN and CDR2 as SYDVKM. CDR3 length equals 18 residues. Trimming took 6 bases from V and 2 from J, leaving 24 bases between them. CDR3 regions were amplified by Arm-PCR using iRepertoire HTBI primers to build TCR beta libraries. TCRdb reprocessed the multiplex PCR reads via MiXCR and lists one record per CDR3 protein. Of about 660,000 distinct CDR3 sequences listed, 30% are singletons.

V is TRBV28 and J is TRBJ2-3; possibly TRBD1 for D (5 bases). This receptor was identified in a female donor with Graves disease. Sequences were derived from peripheral blood mononuclear cells (PBMCs), sampled when the disease was refractory, from a patient treated with antithyroid drugs. Here the CDR3 DNA reads TGTGCCAGCAGCGCTTTTGGGGCGGTTCCTAGGGACACAGATACGCAGTATTTT. It translates to CASSAFGAVPRDTDTQYF.